This record looks at one T cell receptor beta chain sequence and its context. Its antigen is as yet unknown. This sample stems from a study of identical twins. Whole-study findings and limits: When twins shared out-of-frame alpha sequences, those sequences had excess low generation probability. Abundant beta clonotypes from cord blood had fewer insertions, unlike memory repertoires, which showed none.

This CDR3 region has 17 residues. V lost 5 bases to trimming and J lost 4 bases; unmatched junction nucleotides: 17. Germline assignment: CDR1 MDHEN and CDR2 SYDVKM. Template switching supplied a universal primer site; unique molecular identifiers were carried on the cDNA. TCRdb fed the 5' RACE reads into MiXCR, producing one record per CDR3 protein. The repertoire holds around 250,000 distinct CDR3 sequences, with approximately 8.3% as singletons. These same data were also listed under a study on yellow fever vaccine responses in identical twins. That paper notes: Twins reportedly had a vaccine T cell response that seemed partly convergent, partly personalized.

The TCR originated in a woman aged 18-29 years in good health. Material: CD8+ T cells sorted from blood. The V gene is TRBV28, the J gene TRBJ2-7; TRBD2 agrees at 7 bases. The CDR3 loop reads CASSLPTGTTEIYEQYF. In DNA, the CDR3 is TGTGCCAGCAGTCTACCTACCGGGACTACCGAGATTTACGAGCAGTACTTC.